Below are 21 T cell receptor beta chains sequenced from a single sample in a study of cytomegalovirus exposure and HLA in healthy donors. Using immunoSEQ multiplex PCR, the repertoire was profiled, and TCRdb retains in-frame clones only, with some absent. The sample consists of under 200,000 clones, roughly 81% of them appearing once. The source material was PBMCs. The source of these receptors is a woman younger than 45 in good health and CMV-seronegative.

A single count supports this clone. The CDR3 loop reads CASSSSETHRATEAFF. The CDR3 DNA reads TGCGCCAGCAGCTCCTCGGAGACCCACAGGGCCACTGAAGCTTTCTTT. This chain connects TRBV5-1 to TRBJ1-1, with D possibly being TRBD1 (6 bases). Trimming removed 3 bases from V and 4 bases from J, with 19 bases in between. This CDR3 contains 16 residues. The germline V gene encodes CDR1 SGHRS and CDR2 YFSETQ.

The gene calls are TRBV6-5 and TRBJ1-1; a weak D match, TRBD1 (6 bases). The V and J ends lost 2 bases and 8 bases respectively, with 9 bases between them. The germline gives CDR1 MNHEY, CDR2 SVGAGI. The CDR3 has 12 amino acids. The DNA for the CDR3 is TGTGCCAGCAGTTACCCGACAGGCGAAGCTTTCTTT. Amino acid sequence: CASSYPTGEAFF.

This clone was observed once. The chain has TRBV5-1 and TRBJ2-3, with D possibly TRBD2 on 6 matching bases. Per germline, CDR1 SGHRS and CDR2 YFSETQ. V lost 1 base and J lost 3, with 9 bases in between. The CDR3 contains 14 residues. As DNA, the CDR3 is TGCGCCAGCAGCTTGTGGGGGGAGACAGATACGCAGTATTTT. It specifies CASSLWGETDTQYF.

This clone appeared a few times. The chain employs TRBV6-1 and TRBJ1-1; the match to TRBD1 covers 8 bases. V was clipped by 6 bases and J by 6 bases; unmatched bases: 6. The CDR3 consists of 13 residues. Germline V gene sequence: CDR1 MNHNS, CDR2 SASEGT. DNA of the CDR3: TGTGCCAGCAGGGGGACAGGAAGACCTGAAGCTTTCTTT. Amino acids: CASRGTGRPEAFF.

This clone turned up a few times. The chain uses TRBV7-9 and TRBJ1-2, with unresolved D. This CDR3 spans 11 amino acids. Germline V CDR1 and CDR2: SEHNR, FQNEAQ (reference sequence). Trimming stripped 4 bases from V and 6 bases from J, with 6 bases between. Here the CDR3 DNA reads TGTGCCAGCAGCTCGTATGATGGCTACACCTTC. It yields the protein CASSSYDGYTF.

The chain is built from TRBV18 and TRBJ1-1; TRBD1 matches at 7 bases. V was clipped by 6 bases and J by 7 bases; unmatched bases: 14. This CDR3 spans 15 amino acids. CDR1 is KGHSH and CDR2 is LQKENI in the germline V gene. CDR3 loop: CASSSDRRAKFEAFF. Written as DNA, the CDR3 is TGTGCCAGCTCTTCGGACAGGCGCGCTAAGTTTGAAGCTTTCTTT.

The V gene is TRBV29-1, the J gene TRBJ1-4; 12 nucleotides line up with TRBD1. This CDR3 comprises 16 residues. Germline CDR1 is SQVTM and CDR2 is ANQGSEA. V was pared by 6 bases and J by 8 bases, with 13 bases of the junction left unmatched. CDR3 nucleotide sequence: TGCAGCGTCCGGGACAGGGGGCCTGCGGGATGGGAAAAACTGTTTTTT. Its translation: CSVRDRGPAGWEKLFF.

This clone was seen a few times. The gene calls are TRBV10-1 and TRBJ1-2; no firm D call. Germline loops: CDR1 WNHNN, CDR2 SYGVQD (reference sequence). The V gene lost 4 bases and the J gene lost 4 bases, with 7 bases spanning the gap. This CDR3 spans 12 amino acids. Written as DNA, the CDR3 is TGCGCCAGCAGTGTGGGCAGCTATGGCTACACCTTC. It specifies CASSVGSYGYTF.

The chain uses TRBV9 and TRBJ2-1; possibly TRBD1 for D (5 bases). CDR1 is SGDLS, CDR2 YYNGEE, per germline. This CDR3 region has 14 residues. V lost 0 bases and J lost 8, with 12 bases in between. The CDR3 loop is CASSVGEGVYEQFF. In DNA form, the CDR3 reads TGTGCCAGCAGCGTAGGAGAAGGGGTCTATGAGCAGTTCTTC.

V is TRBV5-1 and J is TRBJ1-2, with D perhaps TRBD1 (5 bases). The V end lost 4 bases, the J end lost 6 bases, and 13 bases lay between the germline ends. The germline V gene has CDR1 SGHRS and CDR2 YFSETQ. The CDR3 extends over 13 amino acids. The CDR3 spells CASSPAGWDGYTF. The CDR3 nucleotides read TGCGCCAGCAGCCCTGCAGGGTGGGATGGCTACACCTTC.

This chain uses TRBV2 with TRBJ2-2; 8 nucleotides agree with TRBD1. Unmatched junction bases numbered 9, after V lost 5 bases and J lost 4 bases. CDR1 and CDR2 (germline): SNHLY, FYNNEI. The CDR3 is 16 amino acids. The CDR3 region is CASSPWTGRVTGELFF. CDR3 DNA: TGTGCCAGCAGTCCTTGGACAGGGCGGGTCACCGGGGAGCTGTTTTTT.

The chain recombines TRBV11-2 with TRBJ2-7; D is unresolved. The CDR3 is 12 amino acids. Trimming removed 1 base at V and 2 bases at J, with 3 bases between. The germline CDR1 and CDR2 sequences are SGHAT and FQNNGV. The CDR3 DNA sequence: TGTGCCAGCAGCTTAGCTCCCTACGAGCAGTACTTC. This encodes CASSLAPYEQYF. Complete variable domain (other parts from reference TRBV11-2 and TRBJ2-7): EAGVAQSPRYKIIEKRQSVAFWCNPISGHATLYWYQQILGQGPKLLIQFQNNGVVDDSQLPKDRFSAERLKGVDSTLKIQPAKLEDSAVYLCASSLAPYEQYFGPGTRLTVT.

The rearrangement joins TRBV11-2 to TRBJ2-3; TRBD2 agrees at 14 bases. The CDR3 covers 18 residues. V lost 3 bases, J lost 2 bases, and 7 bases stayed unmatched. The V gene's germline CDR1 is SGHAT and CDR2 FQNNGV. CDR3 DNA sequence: TGTGCCAGCAGCTTGCCGGGACTAGCGGGAGCGGTCACAGATACGCAGTATTTT. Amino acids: CASSLPGLAGAVTDTQYF.

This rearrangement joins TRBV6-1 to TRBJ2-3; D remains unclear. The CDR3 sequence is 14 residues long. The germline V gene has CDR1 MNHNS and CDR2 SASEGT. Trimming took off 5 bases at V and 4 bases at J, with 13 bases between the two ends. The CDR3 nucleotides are TGTGCCAGCAGTATCAACCTAGAGGCAGATACGCAGTATTTT. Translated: CASSINLEADTQYF.

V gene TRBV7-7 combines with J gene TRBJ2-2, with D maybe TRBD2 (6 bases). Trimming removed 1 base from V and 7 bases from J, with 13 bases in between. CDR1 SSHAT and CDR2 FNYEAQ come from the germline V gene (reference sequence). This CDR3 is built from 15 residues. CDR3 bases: TGTGCCAGCAGCTTAGGGCTAGCGCAGAACGGGGAGCTGTTTTTT. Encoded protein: CASSLGLAQNGELFF.

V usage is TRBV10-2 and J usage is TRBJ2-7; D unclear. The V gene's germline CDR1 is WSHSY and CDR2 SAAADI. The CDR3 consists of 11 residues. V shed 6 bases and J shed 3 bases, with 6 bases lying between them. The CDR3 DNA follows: TGCGCCAGCAGGCAGGTCTACGAGCAGTACTTC. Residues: CASRQVYEQYF.

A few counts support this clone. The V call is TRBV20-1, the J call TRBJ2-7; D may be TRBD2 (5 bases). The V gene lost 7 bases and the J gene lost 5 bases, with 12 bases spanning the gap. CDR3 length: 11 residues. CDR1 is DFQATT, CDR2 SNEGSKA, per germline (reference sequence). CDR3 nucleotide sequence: TGCAGTGTGAGGGAGAATCACGAGCAGTACTTC. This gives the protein CSVRENHEQYF.

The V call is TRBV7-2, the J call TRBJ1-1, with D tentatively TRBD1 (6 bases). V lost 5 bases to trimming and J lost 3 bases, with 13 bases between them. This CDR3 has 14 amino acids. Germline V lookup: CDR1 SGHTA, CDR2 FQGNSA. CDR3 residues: CASSKGGFDTEAFF. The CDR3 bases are TGTGCCAGCAGCAAAGGGGGATTTGACACTGAAGCTTTCTTT.

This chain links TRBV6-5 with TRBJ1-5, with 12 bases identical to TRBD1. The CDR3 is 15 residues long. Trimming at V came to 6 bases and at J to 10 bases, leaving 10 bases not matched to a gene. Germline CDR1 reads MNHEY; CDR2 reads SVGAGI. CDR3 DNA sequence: TGTGCCAGCAGCCACGGGGGACAGGGGGCAGTTCCCCAGCATTTT. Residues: CASSHGGQGAVPQHF.

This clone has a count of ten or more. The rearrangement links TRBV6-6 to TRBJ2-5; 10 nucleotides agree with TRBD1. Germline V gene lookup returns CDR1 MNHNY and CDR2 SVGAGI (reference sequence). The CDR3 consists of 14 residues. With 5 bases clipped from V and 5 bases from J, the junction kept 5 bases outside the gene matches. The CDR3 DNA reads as TGTGCCAGCAGTCGCGGGACAGGGGTGGAGACCCAGTACTTC. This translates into CASSRGTGVETQYF.

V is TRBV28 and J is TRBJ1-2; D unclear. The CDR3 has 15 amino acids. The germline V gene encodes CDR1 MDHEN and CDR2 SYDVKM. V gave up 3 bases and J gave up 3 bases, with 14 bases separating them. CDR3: CASSFMEGVYYGYTF. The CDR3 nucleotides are TGTGCCAGCAGTTTCATGGAGGGTGTATACTATGGCTACACCTTC.